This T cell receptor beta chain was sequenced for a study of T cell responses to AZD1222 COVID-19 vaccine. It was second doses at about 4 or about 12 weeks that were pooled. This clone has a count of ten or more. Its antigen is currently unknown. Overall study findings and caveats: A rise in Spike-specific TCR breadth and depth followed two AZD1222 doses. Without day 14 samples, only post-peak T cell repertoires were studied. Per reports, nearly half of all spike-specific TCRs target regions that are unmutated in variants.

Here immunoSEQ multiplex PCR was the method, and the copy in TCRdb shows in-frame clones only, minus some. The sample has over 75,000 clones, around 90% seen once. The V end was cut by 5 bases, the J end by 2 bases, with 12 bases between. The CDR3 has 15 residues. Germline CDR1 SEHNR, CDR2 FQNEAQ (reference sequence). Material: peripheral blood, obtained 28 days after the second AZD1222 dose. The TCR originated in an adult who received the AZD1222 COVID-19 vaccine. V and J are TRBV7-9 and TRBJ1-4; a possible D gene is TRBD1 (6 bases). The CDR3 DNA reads TGTGCCAGCAGCCGGGGGCAGGGTACTAATGAAAAACTGTTTTTT. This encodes CASSRGQGTNEKLFF.